This entry features one T cell receptor beta chain sequence. Its target antigen remains unknown. No per-base quality is available; no much larger clone lies one base away. Other DNA sequences in the same sample also yield this CDR3. Patients with autoimmune disease history or receiving systemic immunosuppression were excluded from the trial. In every dose cohort, peripheral blood was drawn for TCR sequencing at baseline, cycle 4 day 1, and cycle 7 day 1. Samples were obtained from an open-label, multicenter, first-in-human phase I dose-escalation trial of ivuxolimab. Adults with locally advanced or metastatic melanoma, renal cell, hepatocellular, or head and neck squamous cell carcinoma were enrolled in the trial. Before TCR sequencing, CD4+ T cells and CD8+ T cells from peripheral blood were sorted into separate populations. Genomic DNA was isolated from the sorted cells so that the TCRbeta CDR3 region could be sequenced. TCRbeta CDR3 regions were sequenced using the immunoSEQ Assay. Held by TCRdb, this immuneACCESS table contains in-frame sequences only and omits some clones. Under half of the omission traces to an unresolved V gene where checked; the cause of the rest is unknown. The sample table records some 90,000 clones; roughly 86% of these occur just once. The ten biggest clones cover about 4.7% of the sample.

The source of the sample is a study of OX40 agonist ivuxolimab in advanced cancers. As for the study more broadly: Ivuxolimab was a fully human IgG2 agonistic monoclonal antibody targeting the costimulatory receptor OX40 (CD134). Partial responses occurred in three dose-escalation patients: two with cutaneous melanoma and one with hepatocellular carcinoma. The purpose of peripheral TCRbeta sequencing was to test whether ivuxolimab changed TCR sequence diversity and led to clonal T-cell expansion. Of the approximately 50 dose-escalation patients, hepatocellular carcinoma was present in around 20, melanoma in around 15, renal cell carcinoma in 9 and head and neck cancer in 9. Intravenous ivuxolimab was administered to patients every 2 weeks at six dose levels: 0.01, 0.1, 0.3, 1.5, 3 and 10 mg/kg. Prior anti-PD-1, anti-PD-L1 or anti-CTLA-4 therapy was permitted, and roughly two fifths of dose-escalation patients had received checkpoint inhibitors. The paper covers the monotherapy dose-escalation part of the phase I ivuxolimab trial, which included N ≈ 50 patients. The dose-escalation cohort was approximately 83% male with a mean age of around 62 years, ranging from roughly 23 to 85. The research as a whole found: Which antigens the clonally expanded peripheral T cells were specific for was not determined. After ivuxolimab, more expanded clones were found on average in CD8+ T cells than in CD4+ T cells. At doses of 0.1 to 3.0 mg/kg, clonal expansion of both CD4+ and CD8+ blood T cells was observed from baseline to week 6. In partial responders in the 0.1-3.0 mg/kg groups, normalized peripheral clonal expansion was found to be among the lowest, especially among CD8+ T cells. Low levels of normalized T-cell clonal expansion were also shown by some nonresponding patients.

The germline V gene provides CDR1 SGHTA and CDR2 FQGNSA. Including cysteine and phenylalanine, the CDR3 has 14 amino acids. The kept DNA is CDR3 alone, 42 bases in frame from the first base. V and J lose 4 bases and 5 bases, and a span of 12 bases separates them. The sample consisted of CD4+ or CD8+ T cells sorted from blood, taken in a trial of the OX40 agonist ivuxolimab. The rearranged chain carries TRBV7-2 and TRBJ2-1; the D region possibly corresponds to TRBD2 (5 bases align). This receptor was taken from an adult with an advanced solid tumor such as melanoma, head and neck, liver or kidney cancer. CDR3 region: CASSSPRGNNEQFF. The DNA sequence is given as TGTGCCAGCAGCTCCCCCAGAGGGAACAATGAGCAGTTCTTC.